Listed here are 32 T cell receptor beta chains from one sample, sequenced in a study of technical replicates of blood from four donors. Only in-frame clones appear in the TCRdb table, and some are missing; sequencing was by immunoSEQ multiplex PCR. The table records fewer than 70,000 clones, roughly 84% of them present only once. The specimen sequenced was PBMCs. The receptors derive from a human donor in good health. Some clones in this sample may be carry-over from other donors' samples.

The chain joins TRBV20-1 to TRBJ1-2; D gene unclear. Germline assignment: CDR1 DFQATT and CDR2 SNEGSKA (reference sequence). The CDR3 spans 11 residues. V was pared by 6 bases and J by 5 bases, with 10 bases between. The CDR3 region is CSAVRAYGYTF. The CDR3 DNA follows: TGCAGTGCGGTGAGGGCTTATGGCTACACCTTC.

The CDR3 nucleotides read TGTGCCAGCAGTCCGGACAGGGGCAAAAACATTCAGTACTTC. Encoded protein: CASSPDRGKNIQYF. J is TRBJ2-4 and V is TRBV27, with 9 positions matching TRBD1. The germline V gene has CDR1 MNHEY and CDR2 SMNVEV (reference sequence). This CDR3 has 14 residues. V shed 5 bases, J shed 3 bases, and the junction held 2 bases outside the gene matches.

This clone has a single count. In DNA form, the CDR3 reads TGTGCCACCCGGGCGGAGGGCCCAGATACGCAGTATTTT. This gives the protein CATRAEGPDTQYF. The chain couples TRBV15 to TRBJ2-3; TRBD2 is a possible D gene (6 bases). V dropped 8 bases and J dropped 4 bases, with 13 bases sitting between them. CDR1 is LNHNV and CDR2 is YYDKDF in the germline V gene (reference sequence). There are 13 residues in the CDR3.

The chain links TRBV7-9 to TRBJ2-1; 9 positions agree with TRBD2. Germline V gene sequence: CDR1 SEHNR, CDR2 FQNEAQ (reference sequence). The ends lost 4 bases at V and 9 bases at J; junction bases unmatched: 10. This CDR3 is built from 15 residues. The CDR3 here is CASSSGTSTESEQFF. The CDR3 DNA is TGTGCCAGCAGCTCCGGGACTAGCACTGAGAGTGAGCAGTTCTTC.

The chain joins TRBV28 to TRBJ1-2, with D possibly TRBD1 on 6 matching bases. The V gene lost 4 bases and the J gene lost 3 bases, with 15 bases spanning the gap. The CDR3 sequence is 15 residues long. Per germline, CDR1 MDHEN and CDR2 SYDVKM. The CDR3 loop reads CASSSSIQGHYGYTF. DNA of the CDR3: TGTGCCAGCAGTTCATCCATACAGGGTCACTATGGCTACACCTTC.

This chain joins TRBV4-2 and TRBJ2-1, with 12 bases fitting TRBD2. This CDR3 comprises 16 residues. Germline CDR1 is LGHNA and CDR2 is YNFKEQ. Losses at the gene ends were 0 bases for V and 6 bases for J; bases not matched to a gene: 3. The CDR3 spells CASSQDASGRGNEQFF. The CDR3 DNA reads TGTGCCAGCAGCCAAGATGCTAGCGGGAGGGGCAATGAGCAGTTCTTC.

V gene TRBV19 combines with J gene TRBJ2-1; 10 nucleotides line up with TRBD1. The CDR3 has 17 amino acids. With V trimmed by 5 bases and J by 1 base, 8 bases remained unmatched. Germline V gene lookup returns CDR1 LNHDA and CDR2 SQIVND (reference sequence). The chain's CDR3 is CASSPGQGRGSYNEQFF. CDR3 nucleotides: TGTGCCAGTAGTCCGGGACAGGGGAGGGGGTCCTACAATGAGCAGTTCTTC.

The CDR3 is CASGPDTNTEAFF. The CDR3 region has the DNA TGCGCCAGCGGACCGGACACAAACACTGAAGCTTTCTTT. The V and J genes are TRBV5-1 and TRBJ1-1; tentatively, D is TRBD1 (5 bases). This CDR3 spans 13 amino acids. In germline, CDR1 is SGHRS, CDR2 YFSETQ. Trimming stripped 7 bases from V and 2 bases from J, with 12 bases between.

The chain joins TRBV7-2 to TRBJ1-1, with TRBD1 matching over 7 bases. Germline V gene data show CDR1 as SGHTA and CDR2 as FQGNSA. CDR3 length: 16 amino acids. V dropped 5 bases and J dropped 4; count of bases not matched to a gene: 13. CDR3 amino acids: CASSRGHDRVGTEAFF. The CDR3 nucleotides read TGTGCCAGCAGCCGCGGACACGACAGGGTAGGCACTGAAGCTTTCTTT. Full variable domain (remainder filled in from reference TRBV7-2 and TRBJ1-1): GAGVSQSPSNKVTEKGKDVELRCDPISGHTALYWYRQSLGQGLEFLIYFQGNSAPDKSGLPSDRFSAERTGGSVSTLTIQRTQQEDSAVYLCASSRGHDRVGTEAFFGQGTRLTVV.

This chain uses TRBV6-1 with TRBJ2-2, with TRBD2 matching 11 bases. V gave up 4 bases and J gave up 5 bases; unmatched junction bases: 9. CDR3 length: 17 residues. Germline V gene sequence: CDR1 MNHNS, CDR2 SASEGT. CDR3 DNA: TGTGCCAGCAGTGGTCCCGGGACTAGCGGTACGACCGGGGAGCTGTTTTTT. Translating gives CASSGPGTSGTTGELFF.

The chain joins TRBV4-1 to TRBJ2-3; 9 nucleotides align to TRBD1. This CDR3 is 14 amino acids long. Per germline, CDR1 MGHRA and CDR2 YSYEKL. V shed 3 bases, J shed 10 bases, and the junction held 8 bases outside the gene matches. This CDR3 is CASSQMRDRDPQYF. Here the CDR3 DNA reads TGCGCCAGCAGCCAGATGCGGGACAGGGACCCGCAGTATTTT.

The chain combines TRBV7-9 with TRBJ2-1; 11 bases map to TRBD2. The CDR3 length is 16 residues. Trimming cost V 6 bases and J 5 bases; bases outside gene matches: 9. Per the germline V gene, CDR1 is SEHNR and CDR2 is FQNEAQ (reference sequence). The CDR3 reads CASSETLAGGHNEQFF. The CDR3 DNA follows: TGTGCCAGCAGTGAAACATTAGCGGGGGGGCACAATGAGCAGTTCTTC.

V gene TRBV5-1 combines with J gene TRBJ1-6; the D gene is possibly TRBD1 (5 bases). Germline CDR1 reads SGHRS; CDR2 reads YFSETQ. The CDR3 spans 16 residues. Between the trimmed V and J ends, which lost 2 bases and 9 bases, there was a span of 18 bases. The CDR3 sequence is CASSLNAAGVGSPLHF. In DNA, the CDR3 is TGCGCCAGCAGCTTAAACGCGGCGGGGGTTGGTTCACCCCTCCACTTT.

The gene calls are TRBV15 and TRBJ2-5; D might be TRBD1 (5 bases). This CDR3 spans 16 amino acids. V was cut by 3 bases and J by 5 bases, with 19 bases left in between. Germline V lookup: CDR1 LNHNV, CDR2 YYDKDF (reference sequence). The CDR3 here is CATSSLMAHRWETQYF. The CDR3 DNA is TGTGCCACCAGCAGTCTTATGGCCCACAGGTGGGAGACCCAGTACTTC.

V is TRBV7-9 and J is TRBJ2-7; 7 positions agree with TRBD2. This CDR3 contains 14 residues. V dropped 5 bases and J dropped 1; count of bases not matched to a gene: 5. Germline loops: CDR1 SEHNR, CDR2 FQNEAQ (reference sequence). Here the CDR3 reads CASSPGGGSYEQYF. The CDR3 DNA sequence: TGTGCCAGCAGCCCGGGAGGTGGGTCCTACGAGCAGTACTTC.

This clone was picked up one time. This sequence joins TRBV7-9 and TRBJ2-7; D might be TRBD1 (6 bases). Germline V gene data show CDR1 as SEHNR and CDR2 as FQNEAQ (reference sequence). This CDR3 is 16 amino acids long. Trimming took 2 bases from V and 0 from J, leaving 14 bases between them. Here the CDR3 reads CASSLPGQTISYEQYF. CDR3 nucleotides: TGTGCCAGCAGCTTACCCGGACAGACCATCTCCTACGAGCAGTACTTC.

This clone was detected only once. The chain joins TRBV9 to TRBJ2-7; perhaps TRBD2 as D (5 bases). Trimming stripped 4 bases from V and 4 bases from J, with 12 bases between. Germline CDR1 reads SGDLS; CDR2 reads YYNGEE. This CDR3 comprises 13 residues. The CDR3 DNA is TGTGCCAGCAGCTTGTCGGGGTCTTACGAGCAGTACTTC. Its translation: CASSLSGSYEQYF.

This clone was picked up a small number of times. The genes are TRBV29-1 and TRBJ1-1, with TRBD1 matching over 8 bases. Unmatched junction bases numbered 11, after V lost 7 bases and J lost 4 bases. This CDR3 region has 14 residues. Germline CDR1 and CDR2: SQVTM and ANQGSEA. CDR3 nucleotides: TGCAGCGCAAACAGGGGGAACCTCGTCACTGAAGCTTTCTTT. Translating gives CSANRGNLVTEAFF.

The V and J genes are TRBV5-1 and TRBJ2-7, with D possibly being TRBD1 (6 bases). V was shortened by 0 bases and J by 2 bases, with 12 bases between the two germline ends. The germline gives CDR1 SGHRS, CDR2 YFSETQ. This CDR3 has 15 residues. CDR3 bases: TGCGCCAGCAGCTTGGTTCCAGGGGTTCCCTACGAGCAGTACTTC. Protein sequence: CASSLVPGVPYEQYF.

This clone was observed a few times. J is TRBJ2-1 and V is TRBV6-4, with TRBD2 as a possible D gene (6 bases). Germline loops: CDR1 MRHNA, CDR2 SNTAGT. V gave up 5 bases and J gave up 12 bases, with 20 bases separating them. CDR3 size: 14 residues. For the CDR3, the DNA is TGTGCCAGCAGTCCGGGACGATCGGGAGTCGGGCAGTTCTTC. This encodes CASSPGRSGVGQFF.

J is TRBJ1-5 and V is TRBV29-1, with 10 bases that match TRBD1. The CDR3 has 17 amino acids. The trim removed 1 base at V and 2 bases at J, leaving 8 bases unmatched. CDR1 and CDR2 from the germline V gene are SQVTM and ANQGSEA. The CDR3 sequence: CSVEGQGASWGNQPQHF. The CDR3 bases are TGCAGCGTTGAAGGACAGGGGGCTTCCTGGGGCAATCAGCCCCAGCATTTT. The complete variable domain, with remaining parts taken from reference TRBV29-1 and TRBJ1-5, reads SAVISQKPSRDICQRGTSLTIQCQVDSQVTMMFWYRQQPGQSLTLIATANQGSEATYESGFVIDKFPISRPNLTFSTLTVSNMSPEDSSIYLCSVEGQGASWGNQPQHFGDGTRLSIL.

The chain couples TRBV27 to TRBJ1-1; tentatively, D is TRBD1 (6 bases). CDR1 MNHEY and CDR2 SMNVEV come from the germline V gene (reference sequence). V lost 5 bases and J 3 bases, leaving 13 bases between the germline ends. The CDR3 extends over 14 amino acids. The CDR3: CASSPPYRDTEAFF. DNA for the CDR3: TGTGCCAGCAGTCCTCCATACAGGGACACTGAAGCTTTCTTT.

The V gene is TRBV4-1, the J gene TRBJ2-7, with TRBD2 identical over 7 bases. Germline loops: CDR1 MGHRA, CDR2 YSYEKL. Trimming cost V 0 bases and J 5 bases; bases outside gene matches: 7. The CDR3 is 15 residues long. The CDR3 DNA reads TGCGCCAGCAGCCAAGAGGAGGCGGGAGTCCACGAGCAGTACTTC. It yields the protein CASSQEEAGVHEQYF.

V usage is TRBV7-3 and J usage is TRBJ2-3, with 7 bases identical to TRBD1. This CDR3 comprises 14 residues. Trimming at V came to 3 bases and at J to 6 bases, leaving 6 bases not matched to a gene. The germline V gene encodes CDR1 SGHTA and CDR2 FQGTGA. The CDR3 here is CASSLGTAGDTQYF. The CDR3, as DNA: TGTGCCAGCAGCTTGGGGACAGCCGGGGATACGCAGTATTTT.

There are a few counts of this clone. V usage is TRBV9 and J usage is TRBJ1-1, with D perhaps TRBD1 (5 bases). Trimming took off 3 bases at V and 0 bases at J, with 6 bases between the two ends. The CDR3 has 13 residues. From germline, CDR1 is SGDLS and CDR2 YYNGEE. The CDR3 protein is CASSGGVNTEAFF. CDR3 DNA: TGTGCCAGCAGCGGGGGGGTGAACACTGAAGCTTTCTTT.

The chain carries TRBV10-3 and TRBJ2-1; D perhaps matches TRBD2 (5 bases). V gave up 2 bases and J gave up 8 bases, with 10 bases separating them. This CDR3 contains 13 residues. The germline CDR1 and CDR2 sequences are ENHRY and SYGVKD. The CDR3 nucleotides are TGTGCCATCAGTGAGAGAGGGTCCGATGAGCAGTTCTTC. Translated: CAISERGSDEQFF.

The V and J genes are TRBV2 and TRBJ2-3; 8 bases line up with TRBD2. Germline trimming cut 9 bases from V and 3 bases from J; bases unmatched to any gene: 8. The CDR3 runs to 14 residues. CDR1 and CDR2 (germline): SNHLY, FYNNEI. The CDR3 sequence is CASARGGRTDTQYF. For the CDR3, the DNA is TGTGCCAGTGCCCGGGGGGGCCGAACAGATACGCAGTATTTT.

CDR3 protein: CASAYRGSTGELFF. In nucleotides, the CDR3 is TGTGCCAGCGCCTACAGGGGGAGCACCGGGGAGCTGTTTTTT. The rearrangement joins TRBV2 to TRBJ2-2, with TRBD1 matching 8 bases. CDR3 length: 14 residues. In germline, CDR1 is SNHLY, CDR2 FYNNEI. V lost 8 bases and J lost 4; bases outside the gene matches: 6.

This chain uses TRBV7-8 with TRBJ1-2; possible D gene TRBD1, 5 bases. This CDR3 contains 13 residues. Deletions cut 5 bases from V and 6 bases from J, with 13 bases between. Germline V lookup: CDR1 SGHVS, CDR2 FQNEAQ. The CDR3 DNA follows: TGTGCCAGCAGCCCTTACGGGGGGGATGGCTACACCTTC. It encodes CASSPYGGDGYTF.

The rearrangement uses TRBV5-4 and TRBJ1-2; D ambiguous. V was cut by 3 bases and J by 4 bases, with 10 bases left in between. There are 13 residues in the CDR3. The germline gives CDR1 SGHNT, CDR2 YYREEE (reference sequence). In DNA, the CDR3 is TGTGCCAGCAGCTCGGATCAGGTCTATGGCTACACCTTC. Translation: CASSSDQVYGYTF.

This clone was detected once. CDR3 DNA: TGTGCCAGCAGCTTAGCCTGGACAGGGAACACTGAAGCTTTCTTT. It translates to CASSLAWTGNTEAFF. The V and J genes are TRBV7-9 and TRBJ1-1, with 7 positions matching TRBD1. J was trimmed by 1 base and V by 0 bases; bases with no gene match: 2. Germline CDR1 and CDR2: SEHNR and FQNEAQ (reference sequence). This CDR3 region has 15 residues.

The DNA of the CDR3 is TGTGCCATCAGTGAGCCCCCGCGGGGTGAAGCTTTCTTT. Encoded protein: CAISEPPRGEAFF. The chain joins TRBV10-3 to TRBJ1-1; the D is unclear. There are 13 residues in the CDR3. CDR1 ENHRY and CDR2 SYGVKD come from the germline V gene. V was shortened by 2 bases and J by 7 bases, with 11 bases between the two germline ends.